Below are 29 T cell receptor beta chains sequenced from a single sample in a study of blood T cell repertoires in COVID-19. Only in-frame clones appear in the TCRdb table, and some are missing; sequencing was by immunoSEQ multiplex PCR. This table holds about 120,000 clones, approximately 87% found once. What was sequenced was peripheral blood. Receptors originate from a man aged 65 to 85 who had recovered from COVID-19.

The sample holds a few counts of this clone. V gene TRBV21-1 combines with J gene TRBJ2-1; the table's D call TRBD2 went unverified against the DNA. TRBV21-1 is designated a pseudogene. The CDR3 has 18 residues. The CDR3 DNA reads as TGTGCCAGCAGCAAAGCGCTGTTCCTAGCGGGAGCTAACAATGAGCAGTTCTTC. Protein sequence: CASSKALFLAGANNEQFF.

V usage is TRBV5-1 and J usage is TRBJ1-2; D possibly corresponds to TRBD1 (6 bases). Per the germline V gene, CDR1 is SGHRS and CDR2 is YFSETQ. The CDR3 contains 16 residues. Trimming removed 0 bases from V and 4 bases from J, with 16 bases in between. The CDR3 coding sequence is TGCGCCAGCAGCTTGGGGGCGGGGGCAGTCGTCTATGGCTACACCTTC. As protein: CASSLGAGAVVYGYTF.

The chain has TRBV7-9 and TRBJ1-2, with unresolved D. V was shortened by 3 bases and J by 7 bases, with 12 bases between the two germline ends. The CDR3 has 13 residues. Germline CDR1 and CDR2: SEHNR and FQNEAQ (reference sequence). CDR3 in DNA: TGTGCCAGCAGCTTCGGAGGGCTAGGTGGCTACACCTTC. It codes for CASSFGGLGGYTF.

The V and J genes are TRBV3-1 (or the pseudogene TRBV3-2) and TRBJ1-1; TRBD1 is a possible D gene (5 bases). The germline V gene has CDR1 LGHDT and CDR2 YNNKEL (reference sequence). There are 15 residues in the CDR3. The ends were cut back, 0 bases at V and 3 bases at J, with 11 bases in the middle. The CDR3 loop reads CASSQDKGWDTEAFF. For the CDR3, the DNA is TGTGCCAGCAGCCAAGATAAGGGGTGGGACACTGAAGCTTTCTTT.

J is TRBJ1-1 and V is TRBV5-8; 10 bases map to TRBD1. V shed 4 bases, J shed 1 base, and the junction held 10 bases outside the gene matches. CDR1 and CDR2 from the germline V gene are SGHTS and YDEGEE. The CDR3 extends over 17 amino acids. The DNA of the CDR3 is TGTGCCAGCAGCCTGAACCCTTGGGACAGGGGGAACACTGAAGCTTTCTTT. This encodes CASSLNPWDRGNTEAFF.

The CDR3 DNA sequence: TGTGCCAGCAGTTTATCCGTTGGACAGGGCCCCACCTACGAGCAGTACTTC. Translation: CASSLSVGQGPTYEQYF. V is TRBV27 and J is TRBJ2-7, with 8 positions matching TRBD1. The CDR3 length is 17 residues. CDR1 and CDR2 (germline): MNHEY, SMNVEV (reference sequence). With V trimmed by 0 bases and J by 2 bases, 9 bases remained unmatched.

This clone was observed a single time. The chain joins TRBV7-2 to TRBJ2-3, with 12 bases identical to TRBD2. Germline V gives CDR1 SGHTA, CDR2 FQGNSA. Trimming took 8 bases from V and 6 from J; bases not matched to a gene: 3. The CDR3 covers 13 residues. The CDR3: CASGLAGLDTQYF. CDR3 sequence (DNA): TGTGCCAGCGGACTAGCGGGGTTGGATACGCAGTATTTT.

The V and J genes are TRBV5-1 and TRBJ2-3, with TRBD2 matching 13 bases. This CDR3 region has 16 residues. Germline CDR1 SGHRS, CDR2 YFSETQ. J gave up 5 bases and V 5 bases, and 8 bases lay outside the gene matches. This CDR3 is CASSRTSGGRGDTQYF. CDR3 coding DNA: TGCGCCAGCAGTAGGACTAGCGGGGGCCGGGGAGATACGCAGTATTTT.

The chain recombines TRBV19 with TRBJ2-2; TRBD2 agrees at 7 bases. V lost 11 bases and J lost 4; bases outside the gene matches: 10. The V gene's germline CDR1 is LNHDA and CDR2 SQIVND (reference sequence). The CDR3 covers 14 residues. The CDR3 sequence is CAWEGRRGTGELFF. The CDR3 DNA reads TGTGCCTGGGAGGGGAGGAGGGGCACCGGGGAGCTGTTTTTT.

This rearrangement joins TRBV28 to TRBJ1-5, with 7 bases aligning to TRBD1. Germline V gives CDR1 MDHEN, CDR2 SYDVKM. The ends lost 6 bases at V and 3 bases at J; junction bases unmatched: 8. This CDR3 contains 15 residues. CDR3 nucleotides: TGTGCCAGCAGCTCCCGGACAGGCCTCAATCAGCCCCAGCATTTT. Its protein product is CASSSRTGLNQPQHF.

CDR3 bases: TGTGCCAGCAGTGACAGAACAGGGGGCGCAGACACTGAAGCTTTCTTT. Amino acid sequence: CASSDRTGGADTEAFF. The V gene is TRBV2, the J gene TRBJ1-1; 9 bases fit TRBD1. This CDR3 is 16 amino acids long. Germline loops: CDR1 SNHLY, CDR2 FYNNEI. Trimming cost V 3 bases and J 3 bases; bases outside gene matches: 8. Combining the CDR3 with reference TRBV2 and TRBJ1-1 gives the whole variable domain EPEVTQTPSHQVTQMGQEVILRCVPISNHLYFYWYRQILGQKVEFLVSFYNNEISEKSEIFDDQFSVERPDGSNFTLKIRSTKLEDSAMYFCASSDRTGGADTEAFFGQGTRLTVV.

The rearrangement links TRBV7-2 to TRBJ2-5, with a possible D match to TRBD1 (6 bases). The germline gives CDR1 SGHTA, CDR2 FQGNSA. CDR3 size: 13 residues. Deletions cut 3 bases from V and 3 bases from J, with 8 bases between. CDR3 sequence: CASSFNREETQYF. The CDR3 DNA reads as TGTGCCAGCAGCTTTAACAGGGAAGAGACCCAGTACTTC. The full variable domain, completed using reference TRBV7-2 and TRBJ2-5, is GAGVSQSPSNKVTEKGKDVELRCDPISGHTALYWYRQSLGQGLEFLIYFQGNSAPDKSGLPSDRFSAERTGGSVSTLTIQRTQQEDSAVYLCASSFNREETQYFGPGTRLLVL.

The V gene is TRBV5-1, the J gene TRBJ2-5; D is uncertain. Trimming took 0 bases from V and 4 from J, leaving 7 bases between them. Germline values: CDR1 SGHRS, CDR2 YFSETQ. The CDR3 is made up of 13 amino acids. CDR3 in amino acids: CASSLGPVETQYF. The CDR3 region has the DNA TGCGCCAGCAGCTTGGGCCCGGTAGAGACCCAGTACTTC.

The chain is built from TRBV2 and TRBJ1-1; no definite D call. V dropped 2 bases and J dropped 1 base, with 5 bases sitting between them. Germline V lookup: CDR1 SNHLY, CDR2 FYNNEI. The CDR3 loop spans 13 amino acids. The CDR3 DNA reads TGTGCCAGCAGTGAACAACAGAACACTGAAGCTTTCTTT. Its translation: CASSEQQNTEAFF.

V gene TRBV19 combines with J gene TRBJ1-2, with 8 bases fitting TRBD1. Germline values: CDR1 LNHDA, CDR2 SQIVND (reference sequence). This CDR3 comprises 14 residues. Trimming at V came to 7 bases and at J to 3 bases, leaving 7 bases not matched to a gene. This chain's CDR3 is CASTMTGADYGYTF. The CDR3 DNA reads TGTGCCAGTACTATGACAGGGGCGGACTATGGCTACACCTTC.

The chain joins TRBV5-1 to TRBJ2-2; 7 nucleotides match TRBD2. Losses at the gene ends were 0 bases for V and 0 bases for J; bases not matched to a gene: 2. The CDR3 totals 16 residues. CDR1 is SGHRS, CDR2 YFSETQ, per germline. For the CDR3, the DNA is TGCGCCAGCAGCTTGGTGGCGGGAGCGAACACCGGGGAGCTGTTTTTT. This gives the protein CASSLVAGANTGELFF.

Comment on this clone: Other DNA variants within this sample encode the same CDR3. The chain links TRBV5-1 to TRBJ1-1, with D maybe TRBD1 (5 bases). The length of the CDR3 is 14 residues. Germline CDR1 reads SGHRS; CDR2 reads YFSETQ. The V end lost 3 bases, the J end lost 4 bases, and 13 bases lay between the germline ends. The CDR3 loop reads CASSSQGAGTEAFF. The CDR3 DNA reads as TGCGCCAGCAGCTCACAAGGGGCCGGCACTGAAGCTTTCTTT.

This rearrangement joins TRBV5-4 to TRBJ2-7; TRBD2 matches 14 bases. V trimming: 0 bases; J trimming: 2 bases; junction bases outside the gene matches: 7. The germline CDR1 and CDR2 sequences are SGHNT and YYREEE (reference sequence). This CDR3 has 18 residues. The CDR3 DNA reads TGTGCCAGCAGCTTGGGAGGACTAGCGGGGGGTATCCCCTACGAGCAGTACTTC. Its protein is CASSLGGLAGGIPYEQYF.

The chain is built from TRBV6-5 and TRBJ1-2, with 11 bases identical to TRBD1. Germline trimming cut 0 bases from V and 2 bases from J; bases unmatched to any gene: 2. Germline CDR1 MNHEY, CDR2 SVGAGI. The CDR3 covers 16 residues. This CDR3 reads CASSYSRTGGNYGYTF. CDR3 nucleotides: TGTGCCAGCAGTTACTCGCGGACAGGGGGCAACTATGGCTACACCTTC.

The chain is built from TRBV2 and TRBJ2-5; 9 nucleotides agree with TRBD2. This CDR3 has 16 amino acids. Unmatched junction bases numbered 7, after V lost 3 bases and J lost 2 bases. Germline lookup yields CDR1 SNHLY and CDR2 FYNNEI. CDR3: CASSERASGAQETQYF. The CDR3 DNA reads as TGTGCCAGCAGTGAGAGGGCTAGCGGGGCTCAAGAGACCCAGTACTTC.

The chain joins TRBV5-6 to TRBJ1-2; D not certain. The CDR3 spans 12 residues. The ends were cut back, 0 bases at V and 6 bases at J, with 6 bases in the middle. Germline CDR1 and CDR2: SGHDT and YYEEEE. The DNA of the CDR3 is TGTGCCAGCAGCTTGGTAGAGGATGGCTACACCTTC. Protein: CASSLVEDGYTF.

By sample share, this clone is medium-sized (0.01 to 0.1%). The chain uses TRBV29-1 and TRBJ2-1; 10 nucleotides align to TRBD2. CDR3 length: 15 residues. Germline trimming cut 6 bases from V and 7 bases from J; bases unmatched to any gene: 12. Germline loops: CDR1 SQVTM, CDR2 ANQGSEA. This CDR3 is CSVETLWTSGNEQFF. The DNA for the CDR3 is TGCAGCGTAGAAACCCTCTGGACTAGCGGTAATGAGCAGTTCTTC.

The chain employs TRBV5-4 and TRBJ2-7; TRBD2 matches at 10 bases. Germline V lookup: CDR1 SGHNT, CDR2 YYREEE (reference sequence). The trim removed 1 base at V and 5 bases at J, leaving 3 bases unmatched. The length of the CDR3 is 14 residues. CDR3 in DNA: TGTGCCAGCAGCTTGACTAGCGGGGTCCACGAGCAGTACTTC. Protein sequence: CASSLTSGVHEQYF.

This rearrangement joins TRBV15 to TRBJ1-2; maybe TRBD1 (6 bases). CDR1 and CDR2 from the germline V gene are LNHNV and YYDKDF (reference sequence). The length of the CDR3 is 14 residues. The V gene lost 0 bases and the J gene lost 2 bases, with 7 bases spanning the gap. This chain's CDR3 is CATSRDQGNYGYTF. CDR3 nucleotide sequence: TGTGCCACCAGCAGAGATCAGGGGAACTATGGCTACACCTTC.

This chain connects TRBV5-1 to TRBJ1-4, with 9 nucleotides matching TRBD1. The CDR3 extends over 14 amino acids. Germline V CDR1 and CDR2: SGHRS, YFSETQ. Trimming cost V 4 bases and J 4 bases; bases outside gene matches: 2. CDR3 bases: TGCGCCAGCAGCCGGACAGGGGATAATGAAAAACTGTTTTTT. Translating it yields CASSRTGDNEKLFF.

The chain recombines TRBV10-2 with TRBJ2-1; 10 bases map to TRBD2. The CDR3 sequence is 18 residues long. V lost 4 bases to trimming and J lost 9 bases; unmatched junction nucleotides: 18. Germline assignment: CDR1 WSHSY and CDR2 SAAADI. CDR3 region: CASSAPAAQAGGPGEQFF. CDR3 nucleotides: TGCGCCAGCAGTGCCCCCGCAGCCCAAGCGGGGGGGCCAGGTGAGCAGTTCTTC.

In the case of this clone: In the same sample, other DNA sequences code for this CDR3. The chain couples TRBV18 to TRBJ2-1; 10 nucleotides agree with TRBD2. This CDR3 comprises 15 residues. CDR1 is KGHSH, CDR2 LQKENI, per germline. V dropped 5 bases and J dropped 0; count of bases not matched to a gene: 1. The CDR3 loop is CASSLAGGSYNEQFF. In DNA form, the CDR3 reads TGTGCCAGCTCATTAGCGGGAGGCTCCTACAATGAGCAGTTCTTC.

V is TRBV7-2 and J is TRBJ2-7; D ambiguous. V lost 1 base to trimming and J lost 0 bases, with 16 bases between them. Germline CDR1 and CDR2: SGHTA and FQGNSA. The CDR3 is 17 amino acids. CDR3 in DNA: TGTGCCAGCAGCTTAGTGGTGGGCAGGTCGAGCTCCTACGAGCAGTACTTC. It translates to CASSLVVGRSSSYEQYF.

This clone has only one observation. The rearrangement joins TRBV2 to TRBJ1-2, with D unresolved. This CDR3 comprises 13 residues. Germline V gives CDR1 SNHLY, CDR2 FYNNEI. V was clipped by 3 bases and J by 4 bases, with 9 bases between them. Here the CDR3 reads CASSDPGGYGYTF. The CDR3 region has the DNA TGTGCCAGCAGTGATCCTGGCGGCTATGGCTACACCTTC.